A selection of T cell receptor beta chains follows, all from one sample in a study of blood T cell repertoires in COVID-19. This table comes from immunoSEQ multiplex PCR, and its TCRdb copy is limited to in-frame clones, with some not included. The data show 400,000 to 550,000 clones, nearly 90% seen once. The sample taken for sequencing was PBMCs or T cells enriched from blood (not recorded which). The receptor set was obtained from a woman aged 18-29 years with acute COVID-19. CDR3s include the opening cysteine and the closing phenylalanine or tryptophan.

v_gene	CDR3aa
TRBV4-3	CASSQDGGQGPYEQYF
TRBV14	CASSRDDSPYEQYF
TRBV6-1	CASSETPNAHSPLHF
TRBV10-2	CASSARGDRIYGYTF
TRBV19	CASSIDRGPQPQHF
TRBV7-2	CASSKTGTGHYNEQFF
TRBV2	CASSVLMSDTEAFF
TRBV27	CASRQGTSGSNEQFF
TRBV2	CASSVQRARSGNTIYF
TRBV7-2	CASSTAGLSETQYF
TRBV9	CASSVGWGRGQPQHF
TRBV9	CASTGIGGYTF
TRBV30	CAWSVLPILAYEQYF
TRBV28	CASSRTGGTEAFF
TRBV11-2	CASSSLTGSNEQYF
TRBV7-2	CASSLRLGSYEQYF
TRBV15	CATSRELAGVQETQYF
TRBV24-1	CATSGTGNQPQHF
TRBV5-1	CASGRLTTDTQYF
TRBV28	CASSFAGPNQPQHF
TRBV5-4	CASSSQGKGGNQPQHF
TRBV7-2	CASSPWEGGYGYTF
TRBV15	CATSRGTGDYGYTF
TRBV14	CASRRDGSYEQYF
TRBV10-3	CATTGTYEQYF
TRBV28	CASSEDYEQYF
TRBV24-1	CATSDLRGDNKQYF
TRBV27	CASSLVGGHRSGNTIYF
TRBV5-1	CASSGGTGPQETQYF
TRBV4-1	CASSQDRGQIQETQYF
TRBV29-1	CSVRFGGQASYEQYF
TRBV7-6	CASSHEQGSTYEQYF
TRBV3-1/TRBV3-2	CASTLGSREETQYF
TRBV18	CASSPGQGETEAFF
TRBV4-2	CASSSSSGLAGGGRNEQFF
TRBV3-1/TRBV3-2	CASSHGDGGYTF
TRBV9	CASSVDSSTANEQFF
TRBV11-1	CASSRGDTQYF
TRBV6-5	CASSLTGRIAEAFF
TRBV27	CASSPRTGGSYGYTF